Listed here are 6 T cell receptor beta chains from one sample, sequenced in a study of blood T cell repertoires in COVID-19 (dated by TCRdb to the early 2020s). Library preparation employed the immunoSEQ multiplex PCR assay. TCRdb took over this immuneACCESS table, retaining in-frame rearrangements with V and J assigned. Such tables are incomplete; in checked studies, under half of the missing clones stem from an unresolved V gene, and the remainder is unexplained. A total of approximately 90,000 clones appear in this sample, 78% of them only once. 6.3% of the sample rests with the top ten. Sequenced input: peripheral blood. Every receptor here comes from a man in his 70s with COVID-19, enrolled during active disease.

The gene calls are TRBV5-1 and TRBJ1-1, with D uncertain. Germline CDR1 reads SGHRS; CDR2 reads YFSETQ. The V end was cut by 7 bases, the J end by 0 bases, with 7 bases between. The CDR3 loop spans 12 amino acids. For the CDR3, the DNA is TGCGCCAGCGGAGAGTTGAACACTGAAGCTTTCTTT. It codes for CASGELNTEAFF. Supplemented by reference TRBV5-1 and TRBJ1-1, the full variable domain reads KAGVTQTPRYLIKTRGQQVTLSCSPISGHRSVSWYQQTPGQGLQFLFEYFSETQRNKGNFPGRFSGRQFSNSRSEMNVSTLELGDSALYLCASGELNTEAFFGQGTRLTVV.

V and J are TRBV3-1 (or the pseudogene TRBV3-2) and TRBJ2-5; D remains unclear. Germline V CDR1 and CDR2: LGHDT, YNNKEL (reference sequence). Deletions cut 0 bases from V and 5 bases from J, with 7 bases between. This CDR3 region has 13 residues. Written as DNA, the CDR3 is TGTGCCAGCAGCCAAGATTTTGAGGAGACCCAGTACTTC. Translated: CASSQDFEETQYF.

V and J are TRBV28 and TRBJ1-5, with a tentative D call TRBD1 (5 bases). The CDR3 extends over 12 amino acids. Germline loops: CDR1 MDHEN, CDR2 SYDVKM. Trimming pared 7 bases from V and 6 bases from J, leaving 10 bases between. Written as DNA, the CDR3 is TGTGCCAGCACAGGGTCTCTTCAGCCCCAGCATTTT. Its protein is CASTGSLQPQHF.

This chain joins TRBV11-2 and TRBJ2-1, with D possibly TRBD2 on 7 matching bases. Germline assignment: CDR1 SGHAT and CDR2 FQNNGV. The V end lost 5 bases, the J end lost 9 bases, and 14 bases lay between the germline ends. CDR3 length: 13 amino acids. The CDR3 reads CASSPRGGTEQFF. As DNA, the CDR3 is TGTGCCAGCAGCCCTAGGGGGGGGACTGAGCAGTTCTTC.

The chain recombines TRBV29-1 with TRBJ2-5, with D possibly matching TRBD2 (5 bases). Germline V CDR1 and CDR2: SQVTM, ANQGSEA. Trimming pared 5 bases from V and 0 bases from J, leaving 13 bases between. The CDR3 extends over 14 amino acids. This CDR3 reads CSVRGEQNQETQYF. In DNA, the CDR3 is TGCAGCGTTCGGGGAGAGCAAAACCAAGAGACCCAGTACTTC. Full variable domain (rest looked up from reference TRBV29-1 and TRBJ2-5): SAVISQKPSRDICQRGTSLTIQCQVDSQVTMMFWYRQQPGQSLTLIATANQGSEATYESGFVIDKFPISRPNLTFSTLTVSNMSPEDSSIYLCSVRGEQNQETQYFGPGTRLLVL.

The V call is TRBV7-8, the J call TRBJ2-1; TRBD2 is a possible D gene (6 bases). The CDR3 is 14 amino acids. V lost 5 bases and J 6 bases, leaving 14 bases between the germline ends. The germline V gene encodes CDR1 SGHVS and CDR2 FQNEAQ. CDR3 sequence: CASSPGLGGNEQFF. CDR3 in DNA: TGTGCCAGCAGCCCCGGGTTGGGGGGCAATGAGCAGTTCTTC. The full variable domain, rest sourced from reference TRBV7-8 and TRBJ2-1, is GAGVSQSPRYKVAKRGQDVALRCDPISGHVSLFWYQQALGQGPEFLTYFQNEAQLDKSGLPSDRFFAERPEGSVSTLKIQRTQQEDSAVYLCASSPGLGGNEQFFGPGTRLTVL.